One and the same sample provided the 6 T cell receptor beta chains below, sequenced in a study of blood T cell repertoires in COVID-19. The data were produced by immunoSEQ multiplex PCR, yet TCRdb's version contains in-frame clones alone and is incomplete. The data hold tens of thousands of clones, with around 90% observed a single time. The sequencing input was peripheral blood. The receptors stem from a human donor with acute or convalescent COVID-19. The donor label of this sample is uncertain.

The table lists this clone with a count of one. The chain joins TRBV14 to TRBJ2-7; possible D gene TRBD1, 5 bases. This CDR3 contains 13 residues. V lost 0 bases to trimming and J lost 6 bases, with 9 bases between them. Germline-derived CDR1 and CDR2 are SGHDN and FVKESK. CDR3 DNA sequence: TGTGCCAGCAGCCAAGAAGTAAGGGGCGAGCAGTACTTC. Its translation: CASSQEVRGEQYF.

This chain links TRBV7-2 with TRBJ1-1, with 7 bases fitting TRBD1. J lost 1 base, V lost 1 base, and 9 bases had no gene match. Looked up from germline, CDR1 is SGHTA and CDR2 is FQGNSA. The CDR3 runs to 17 residues. The CDR3 DNA sequence: TGTGCCAGCAGCTTAGTAGGGGGCGGCAGCTGGAACACTGAAGCTTTCTTT. This encodes CASSLVGGGSWNTEAFF.

The CDR3 protein is CASSQSVAGGETQYF. CDR3 in DNA: TGCGCCAGCAGCCAATCTGTGGCGGGGGGAGAGACCCAGTACTTC. The genes are TRBV4-1 and TRBJ2-5; TRBD2 agrees at 8 bases. The CDR3 runs to 15 residues. The germline gives CDR1 MGHRA, CDR2 YSYEKL. Trimming removed 2 bases from V and 4 bases from J; junction bases left unmatched: 6.

The genes are TRBV6-5 and TRBJ1-2, with D possibly being TRBD1 (5 bases). Trimming removed 6 bases at V and 2 bases at J, with 7 bases between. The V gene's germline CDR1 is MNHEY and CDR2 SVGAGI. This CDR3 comprises 12 residues. CDR3 sequence: CASRRQNYGYTF. DNA for the CDR3: TGTGCCAGCAGACGACAGAACTATGGCTACACCTTC.

The V call is TRBV24-1, the J call TRBJ2-3; 13 bases map to TRBD2. Germline V lookup: CDR1 KGHDR, CDR2 SFDVKD. The V segment lost 3 bases and the J segment 4 bases; nucleotides outside the gene matches: 6. The CDR3 is 17 residues long. The CDR3 nucleotides read TGTGCCACCAGTGATCCAGGGACTAGCGGGAACTCAGATACGCAGTATTTT. Its protein is CATSDPGTSGNSDTQYF.

CDR3 amino acids: CASSLQTSCPYEQYV. The CDR3 coding sequence is TGTGCCAGTAGTCTCCAGACTAGCTGCCCTTACGAGCAGTACGTC. The chain has TRBV19 and TRBJ2-7; 7 nucleotides line up with TRBD2. Germline loops: CDR1 LNHDA, CDR2 SQIVND (reference sequence). V lost 5 bases, J lost 4 bases, and 11 bases stayed unmatched. This CDR3 has 15 residues.